The 29 T cell receptor beta chains below come from one sample, sequenced in a study of radiotherapy plus CTLA-4 blockade in lung cancer. Repertoires were generated with immunoSEQ multiplex PCR, while TCRdb's copy carries only in-frame clones and drops some. The sample holds fewer than 65,000 clones, about four fifths seen once. Sequencing used peripheral blood, obtained from a patient treated with radiotherapy plus ipilimumab. Receptors originate from a human donor with non-small cell lung cancer whose response to radiotherapy plus ipilimumab could not be evaluated.

This chain links TRBV2 with TRBJ2-5; perhaps TRBD2 as D (6 bases). The J call is in doubt because the DNA end fits TRBJ2-7 better. CDR3 length equals 14 residues. Germline V gene lookup returns CDR1 SNHLY and CDR2 FYNNEI. The chain's CDR3 is CASCRDFGSYEQYF. The CDR3 DNA sequence: TGTGCCAGTTGCCGGGACTTCGGCTCCTACGAGCAGTACTTC.

The gene calls are TRBV27 and TRBJ2-1; D gene unclear. V lost 1 base to trimming and J lost 5 bases, with 6 bases between them. Germline-derived CDR1 and CDR2 are MNHEY and SMNVEV (reference sequence). The CDR3 extends over 13 amino acids. The CDR3 sequence is CASSLYQNNEQFF. The CDR3 bases are TGTGCCAGCAGTTTATACCAGAACAATGAGCAGTTCTTC.

V usage is TRBV28 and J usage is TRBJ1-1; D is uncertain. Germline CDR1 and CDR2: MDHEN and SYDVKM. V was clipped by 6 bases and J by 1 base, with 15 bases between them. The CDR3 is 15 amino acids. Here the CDR3 DNA reads TGTGCCAGCAGAGTTTGGAGCAGTTCGAACACTGAAGCTTTCTTT. This encodes CASRVWSSSNTEAFF.

This clone came up a few times. This rearrangement joins TRBV11-3 to TRBJ2-2; maybe TRBD1 (5 bases). The germline V gene encodes CDR1 SGHNT and CDR2 YENEEA. V lost 0 bases to trimming and J lost 6 bases, with 8 bases between them. This CDR3 spans 14 amino acids. The CDR3 loop reads CASSLDQGPGELFF. For the CDR3, the DNA is TGTGCCAGCAGCTTAGATCAGGGCCCCGGGGAGCTGTTTTTT.

This clone was observed a handful of times. The chain carries TRBV6-6 and TRBJ2-1, with 8 bases that match TRBD1. In germline, CDR1 is MNHNY, CDR2 SVGAGI (reference sequence). The length of the CDR3 is 16 residues. Losses at the gene ends were 5 bases for V and 2 bases for J; bases not matched to a gene: 8. Here the CDR3 DNA reads TGTGCCAGCAGTCCACGGACAGGGATCACCTACAATGAGCAGTTCTTC. This gives the protein CASSPRTGITYNEQFF.

In DNA form, the CDR3 reads TGTGCCAGCAGTGCCCGACAGGGAATGAACACTGAAGCTTTCTTT. Amino acids: CASSARQGMNTEAFF. The chain is built from TRBV27 and TRBJ1-1; 7 positions match TRBD1. Germline trimming cut 5 bases from V and 0 bases from J; bases unmatched to any gene: 6. Germline V gene data show CDR1 as MNHEY and CDR2 as SMNVEV (reference sequence). This CDR3 has 15 amino acids.

The V and J genes are TRBV29-1 and TRBJ2-1; 13 positions match TRBD2. The V and J ends lost 1 base and 4 bases, in that order; junction bases with no gene match: 7. Germline CDR1 SQVTM, CDR2 ANQGSEA. The CDR3 has 17 residues. CDR3 DNA: TGCAGCGTTGAAGCACGGACTAGCGGGAGAATTTACAATGAGCAGTTCTTC. This codes for CSVEARTSGRIYNEQFF.

The chain uses TRBV7-9 and TRBJ2-7; the D gene is possibly TRBD1 (5 bases). Germline CDR1 is SEHNR and CDR2 is FQNEAQ (reference sequence). The CDR3 totals 13 residues. V shed 2 bases and J shed 4 bases, with 9 bases lying between them. The CDR3: CASSLFGAYEQYF. The CDR3 DNA is TGTGCCAGCAGCTTATTTGGGGCTTACGAGCAGTACTTC.

The chain joins TRBV27 to TRBJ1-5; TRBD1 might be the D (6 bases). Germline V lookup: CDR1 MNHEY, CDR2 SMNVEV (reference sequence). Trimming took off 3 bases at V and 5 bases at J, with 14 bases between the two ends. This CDR3 is 15 amino acids long. CDR3 in amino acids: CASSFRGGGDQPQHF. The CDR3 DNA sequence: TGTGCCAGCAGTTTTAGGGGAGGGGGTGATCAGCCCCAGCATTTT.

The V gene is TRBV7-8, the J gene TRBJ1-2; 8 bases are shared with TRBD1. With 2 bases clipped from V and 7 bases from J, the junction kept 9 bases outside the gene matches. The CDR3 is made up of 15 amino acids. Germline CDR1 reads SGHVS; CDR2 reads FQNEAQ. The CDR3 DNA reads as TGTGCCAGCAGCTTACTATCAGGGGGCGAGGGTGGCTACACCTTC. Protein sequence: CASSLLSGGEGGYTF.

V and J are TRBV6-5 and TRBJ2-3; TRBD2 might be the D (6 bases). The CDR3 has 15 amino acids. Per the germline V gene, CDR1 is MNHEY and CDR2 is SVGAGI. Trimming left V 6 bases short and J 2 bases short, with 15 bases between. The CDR3 DNA reads as TGTGCCAGCAGCCGCGCGGGGCCAAACACAGATACGCAGTATTTT. Translated: CASSRAGPNTDTQYF.

CDR3 nucleotide sequence: TGTGCCAGCAGCTTAGCGCCAGGGCCGTACACCATATATTTT. It translates to CASSLAPGPYTIYF. J is TRBJ1-3 and V is TRBV7-8; maybe TRBD1 (5 bases). The CDR3 runs 14 residues. The V end was cut by 0 bases, the J end by 8 bases, with 11 bases between. Germline V CDR1 and CDR2: SGHVS, FQNEAQ.

The chain joins TRBV14 to TRBJ2-7; weak D call: TRBD2 (6 bases). The CDR3 has 15 amino acids. Germline CDR1 SGHDN, CDR2 FVKESK. The germline V and J ends were trimmed by 3 bases and 3 bases, with 15 bases remaining between them. The CDR3 sequence: CASSQLALGGYEQYF. CDR3 sequence (DNA): TGTGCCAGCAGCCAGCTTGCCCTCGGGGGCTACGAGCAGTACTTC.

The chain carries TRBV28 and TRBJ2-2, with D possibly being TRBD2 (7 bases). The V gene lost 7 bases and the J gene lost 2 bases, with 11 bases spanning the gap. The CDR3 contains 14 residues. Germline assignment: CDR1 MDHEN and CDR2 SYDVKM. CDR3 nucleotides: TGTGCCAGCATGCGGGGGCTTAACACCGGGGAGCTGTTTTTT. It yields the protein CASMRGLNTGELFF.

This clone turned up a few times. The V gene is TRBV2, the J gene TRBJ2-3, with a possible D match to TRBD1 (5 bases). Germline-derived CDR1 and CDR2 are SNHLY and FYNNEI. Trimming removed 6 bases from V and 1 base from J, with 11 bases in between. There are 14 residues in the CDR3. As DNA, the CDR3 is TGTGCCAGCAGGAGGACCAGGGGCACAGATACGCAGTATTTT. It translates to CASRRTRGTDTQYF. Full variable domain (remainder filled in from reference TRBV2 and TRBJ2-3): EPEVTQTPSHQVTQMGQEVILRCVPISNHLYFYWYRQILGQKVEFLVSFYNNEISEKSEIFDDQFSVERPDGSNFTLKIRSTKLEDSAMYFCASRRTRGTDTQYFGPGTRLTVL.

V usage is TRBV5-1 and J usage is TRBJ1-5; no definite D call. Germline loops: CDR1 SGHRS, CDR2 YFSETQ. V was pared by 2 bases and J by 9 bases, with 9 bases between. The CDR3 has 12 residues. Written as DNA, the CDR3 is TGCGCCAGCAGCTTAGTATCGGGGCCCCAGCATTTT. Its translation: CASSLVSGPQHF.

CDR3 DNA: TGCGCCAGCAGCAGCCGGACTAGCGGAGGCCTCACAGATACGCAGTATTTT. This sequence encodes CASSSRTSGGLTDTQYF. The V and J genes are TRBV5-1 and TRBJ2-3; 10 bases map to TRBD2. Trimming removed 4 bases from V and 2 bases from J; junction bases left unmatched: 10. The CDR3 length is 17 residues. Germline CDR1 reads SGHRS; CDR2 reads YFSETQ.

This clone was found a few times. The rearrangement uses TRBV6-6 and TRBJ1-5; D ambiguous. V was cut by 3 bases and J by 0 bases, with 9 bases left in between. Germline V lookup: CDR1 MNHNY, CDR2 SVGAGI (reference sequence). The CDR3 sequence is 15 residues long. This CDR3 reads CASSYGLDSNQPQHF. The CDR3 bases are TGTGCCAGCAGTTATGGACTGGATAGCAATCAGCCCCAGCATTTT.

The CDR3 coding sequence is TGTGCCAGCATCTCCGGGACAGCTGGCTACGAGCAGTACTTC. It specifies CASISGTAGYEQYF. This sequence joins TRBV6-1 and TRBJ2-7; 7 positions match TRBD1. The CDR3 extends over 14 amino acids. The V segment lost 7 bases and the J segment 3 bases; nucleotides outside the gene matches: 9. Germline V gives CDR1 MNHNS, CDR2 SASEGT.

The chain uses TRBV19 and TRBJ2-7, with 7 bases matching TRBD1. Germline assignment: CDR1 LNHDA and CDR2 SQIVND (reference sequence). The V segment lost 5 bases and the J segment 0 bases; nucleotides outside the gene matches: 7. The CDR3 consists of 15 residues. The CDR3 spells CASSLPGQFSYEQYF. The CDR3 bases are TGTGCCAGTAGTTTACCGGGACAGTTCTCCTACGAGCAGTACTTC.

The table lists this clone with a few counts. The V and J genes are TRBV2 and TRBJ2-7, with D perhaps matching TRBD2 (6 bases). The V end was cut by 7 bases, the J end by 7 bases, with 14 bases between. The CDR3 consists of 12 residues. Germline CDR1 reads SNHLY; CDR2 reads FYNNEI. The CDR3, as DNA: TGTGCCAGCATGAGGAGGGCAGGAGAGCAGTACTTC. Amino acid sequence: CASMRRAGEQYF.

This chain joins TRBV7-6 and TRBJ2-1, with 11 bases aligning to TRBD2. This CDR3 region has 15 residues. Per germline, CDR1 SGHVS and CDR2 FNYEAQ. V gave up 1 base and J gave up 7 bases; unmatched junction bases: 3. CDR3: CASSLGTSGFNEQFF. The CDR3 nucleotides are TGTGCCAGCAGCTTAGGGACTAGCGGGTTTAATGAGCAGTTCTTC. Full variable domain (remainder filled in from reference TRBV7-6 and TRBJ2-1): GAGVSQSPRYKVTKRGQDVALRCDPISGHVSLYWYRQALGQGPEFLTYFNYEAQQDKSGLPNDRFSAERPEGSISTLTIQRTEQRDSAMYRCASSLGTSGFNEQFFGPGTRLTVL.

CDR3 region: CASSQDFGGWTEAFF. As DNA, the CDR3 is TGCGCCAGCAGCCAAGATTTTGGGGGCTGGACTGAAGCTTTCTTT. The chain employs TRBV4-3 and TRBJ1-1; D is perhaps TRBD1 (6 bases). Trimming took 0 bases from V and 5 from J, leaving 13 bases between them. The CDR3 is 15 amino acids. CDR1 LGHNA and CDR2 YSLEER come from the germline V gene.

This clone was seen only once. The rearrangement links TRBV7-9 to TRBJ2-1; TRBD2 agrees at 9 bases. After removal of 3 bases from V and 6 bases from J, the junction contained 3 bases not matched to a gene. There are 14 residues in the CDR3. Germline CDR1 reads SEHNR; CDR2 reads FQNEAQ (reference sequence). The CDR3 sequence: CASSLTSGGNEQFF. The CDR3 DNA follows: TGTGCCAGCAGCTTGACTAGCGGAGGCAATGAGCAGTTCTTC.

The V gene is TRBV5-1, the J gene TRBJ1-5, with a tentative D call TRBD1 (5 bases). This CDR3 is built from 14 residues. CDR1 and CDR2 (germline): SGHRS, YFSETQ. The V gene lost 4 bases and the J gene lost 3 bases, with 11 bases spanning the gap. The CDR3 loop reads CASSPDSFNQPQHF. The CDR3 region has the DNA TGCGCCAGCAGCCCAGACAGCTTCAATCAGCCCCAGCATTTT.

The gene calls are TRBV4-2 and TRBJ2-6; TRBD2 might be the D (5 bases). This CDR3 contains 15 residues. Per germline, CDR1 LGHNA and CDR2 YNFKEQ. V was cut by 0 bases and J by 4 bases, with 7 bases left in between. This CDR3 is CASSQDEGGANVLTF. The CDR3 nucleotides are TGTGCCAGCAGCCAAGATGAGGGAGGGGCCAACGTCCTGACTTTC.

V gene TRBV25-1 combines with J gene TRBJ2-1, with D uncertain. Germline values: CDR1 MGHDK, CDR2 SYGVNS. Trimming removed 3 bases from V and 6 bases from J, with 21 bases in between. The CDR3 loop spans 17 amino acids. The CDR3 sequence is CASSDSPTAWAVNEQFF. The CDR3 bases are TGTGCCAGCAGTGATTCCCCTACTGCGTGGGCCGTCAATGAGCAGTTCTTC.

J is TRBJ2-2 and V is TRBV7-2; D gene uncertain. From germline, CDR1 is SGHTA and CDR2 FQGNSA. The CDR3 runs 14 residues. Trimming shortened V by 4 bases and J by 6 bases, and 12 bases separated the two germline ends. The CDR3 spells CASSSARVAGELFF. The CDR3 DNA follows: TGTGCCAGCAGCTCCGCTAGAGTTGCCGGGGAGCTGTTTTTT.

The chain combines TRBV21-1 with TRBJ2-3; the table assigns TRBD2, which was not confirmed against the DNA. TRBV21-1 is an annotated pseudogene. The CDR3 totals 19 residues. The CDR3 nucleotides read TGTGCCAGCAGCCTCCGTTGGGGACTAGCGGGCGCTAGCACAGATACGCAGTATTTT. It encodes CASSLRWGLAGASTDTQYF.